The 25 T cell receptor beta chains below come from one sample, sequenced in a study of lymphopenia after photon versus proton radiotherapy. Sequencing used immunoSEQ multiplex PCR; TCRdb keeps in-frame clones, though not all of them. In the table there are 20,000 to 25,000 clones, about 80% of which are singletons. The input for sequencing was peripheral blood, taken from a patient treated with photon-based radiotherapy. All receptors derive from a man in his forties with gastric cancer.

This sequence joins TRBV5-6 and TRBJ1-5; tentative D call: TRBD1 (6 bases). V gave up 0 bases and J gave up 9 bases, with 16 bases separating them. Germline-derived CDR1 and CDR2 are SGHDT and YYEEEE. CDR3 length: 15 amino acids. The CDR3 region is CASSLATGGGRPQHF. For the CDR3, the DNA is TGTGCCAGCAGCTTGGCGACAGGAGGGGGACGGCCCCAGCATTTT.

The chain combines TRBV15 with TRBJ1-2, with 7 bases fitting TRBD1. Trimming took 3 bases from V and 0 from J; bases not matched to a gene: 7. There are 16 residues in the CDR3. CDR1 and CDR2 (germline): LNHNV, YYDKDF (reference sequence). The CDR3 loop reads CATSRGTAIPNYGYTF. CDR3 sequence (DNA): TGTGCCACCAGCAGGGGGACAGCCATCCCTAACTATGGCTACACCTTC.

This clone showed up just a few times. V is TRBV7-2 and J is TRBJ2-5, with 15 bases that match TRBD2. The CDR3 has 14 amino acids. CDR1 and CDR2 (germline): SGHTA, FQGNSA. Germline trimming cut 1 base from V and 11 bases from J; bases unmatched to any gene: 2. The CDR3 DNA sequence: TGTGCCAGCAGCTTAGGTGGGACTAGCGGGGGGCAGTACTTC. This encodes CASSLGGTSGGQYF.

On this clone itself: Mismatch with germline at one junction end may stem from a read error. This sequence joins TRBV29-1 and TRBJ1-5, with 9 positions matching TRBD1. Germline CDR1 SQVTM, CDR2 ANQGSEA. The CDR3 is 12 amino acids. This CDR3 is CSVKDRGQPQHF. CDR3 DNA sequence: TGCAGCGTTAAAGACAGGGGGCAGCCCCAGCATTTT.

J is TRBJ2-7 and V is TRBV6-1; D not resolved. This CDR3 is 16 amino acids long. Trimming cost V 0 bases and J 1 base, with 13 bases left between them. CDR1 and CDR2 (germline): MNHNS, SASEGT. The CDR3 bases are TGTGCCAGCAGTGAAGCAAGGGTCGTTCGGTCCTACGAGCAGTACTTC. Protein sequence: CASSEARVVRSYEQYF.

This chain's CDR3 is CASSGERYPNYEQYF. CDR3 nucleotide sequence: TGTGCCAGCAGTGGGGAGCGCTACCCGAACTACGAGCAGTACTTC. The V call is TRBV7-2, the J call TRBJ2-7, with a weak D call TRBD2 (5 bases). Trimming pared 6 bases from V and 3 bases from J, leaving 18 bases between. The CDR3 contains 15 residues. CDR1 is SGHTA, CDR2 FQGNSA, per germline.

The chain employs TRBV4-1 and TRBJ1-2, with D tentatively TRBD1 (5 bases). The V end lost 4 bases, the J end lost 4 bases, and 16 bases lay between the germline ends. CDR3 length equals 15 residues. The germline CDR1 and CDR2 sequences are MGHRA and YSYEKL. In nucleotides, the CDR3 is TGCGCCAGCAGCCTAGGCAGGGAGGGGCTCTATGGCTACACCTTC. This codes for CASSLGREGLYGYTF.

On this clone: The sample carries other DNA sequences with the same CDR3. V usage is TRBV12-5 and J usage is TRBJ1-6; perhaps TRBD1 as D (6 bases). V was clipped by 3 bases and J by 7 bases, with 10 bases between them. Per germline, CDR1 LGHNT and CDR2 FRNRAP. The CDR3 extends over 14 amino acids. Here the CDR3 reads CASGLQGANSPLHF. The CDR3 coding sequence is TGTGCTAGTGGTTTACAGGGAGCAAATTCACCCCTCCACTTT.

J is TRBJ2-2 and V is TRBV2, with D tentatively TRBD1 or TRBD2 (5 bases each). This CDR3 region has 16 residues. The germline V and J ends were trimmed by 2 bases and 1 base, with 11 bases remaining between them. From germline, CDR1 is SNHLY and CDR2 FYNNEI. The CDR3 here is CASSERDPMNTGELFF. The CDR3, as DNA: TGTGCCAGCAGTGAAAGGGACCCGATGAACACCGGGGAGCTGTTTTTT. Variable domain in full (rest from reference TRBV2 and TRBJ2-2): EPEVTQTPSHQVTQMGQEVILRCVPISNHLYFYWYRQILGQKVEFLVSFYNNEISEKSEIFDDQFSVERPDGSNFTLKIRSTKLEDSAMYFCASSERDPMNTGELFFGEGSRLTVL.

CDR3 nucleotides: TGTGCCAGCAGCTTAGCTGGGGAGCTGTTTTTT. It codes for CASSLAGELFF. This rearrangement joins TRBV7-9 to TRBJ2-2; no clear D. The CDR3 spans 11 residues. Trimming removed 0 bases at V and 8 bases at J, with 1 base between. Germline CDR1 reads SEHNR; CDR2 reads FQNEAQ (reference sequence).

The CDR3 region has the DNA TGTGCCAGCTCACCACCCAACACTGAAGCTTTCTTT. Protein sequence: CASSPPNTEAFF. The chain combines TRBV18 with TRBJ1-1; D gene ambiguous. The CDR3 length is 12 residues. Per germline, CDR1 KGHSH and CDR2 LQKENI. V was shortened by 0 bases and J by 2 bases, with 1 base between the two germline ends.

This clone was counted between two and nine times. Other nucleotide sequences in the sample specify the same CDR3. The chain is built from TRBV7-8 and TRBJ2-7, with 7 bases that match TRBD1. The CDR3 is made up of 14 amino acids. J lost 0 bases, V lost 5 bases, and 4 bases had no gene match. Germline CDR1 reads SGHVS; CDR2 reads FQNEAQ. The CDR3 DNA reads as TGTGCCAGCAGCCCCAGGGACAGCTCCTACGAGCAGTACTTC. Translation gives CASSPRDSSYEQYF.

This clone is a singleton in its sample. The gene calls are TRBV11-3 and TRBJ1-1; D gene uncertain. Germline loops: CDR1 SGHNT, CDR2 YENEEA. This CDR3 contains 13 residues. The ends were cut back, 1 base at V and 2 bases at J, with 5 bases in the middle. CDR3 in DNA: TGTGCCAGCAGCTTAGTGGCAAACACTGAAGCTTTCTTT. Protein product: CASSLVANTEAFF.

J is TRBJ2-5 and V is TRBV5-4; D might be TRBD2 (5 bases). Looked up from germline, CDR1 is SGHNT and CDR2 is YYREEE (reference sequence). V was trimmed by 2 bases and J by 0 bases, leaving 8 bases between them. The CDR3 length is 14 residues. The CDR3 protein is CASSLVRDQETQYF. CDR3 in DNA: TGTGCCAGCAGCTTAGTGAGGGACCAAGAGACCCAGTACTTC.

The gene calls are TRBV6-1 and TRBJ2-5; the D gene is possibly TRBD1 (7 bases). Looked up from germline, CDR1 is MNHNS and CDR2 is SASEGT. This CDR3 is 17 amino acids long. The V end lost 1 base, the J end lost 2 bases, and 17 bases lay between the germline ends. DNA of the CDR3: TGTGCCAGCAGTGAAGTGGCAGGGGGGACGAATCAAGAGACCCAGTACTTC. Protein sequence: CASSEVAGGTNQETQYF.

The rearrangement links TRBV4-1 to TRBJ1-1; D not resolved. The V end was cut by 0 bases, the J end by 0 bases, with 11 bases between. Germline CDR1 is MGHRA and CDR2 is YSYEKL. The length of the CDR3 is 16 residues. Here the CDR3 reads CASSQEGRRMNTEAFF. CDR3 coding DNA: TGCGCCAGCAGCCAAGAAGGGCGGCGAATGAACACTGAAGCTTTCTTT.

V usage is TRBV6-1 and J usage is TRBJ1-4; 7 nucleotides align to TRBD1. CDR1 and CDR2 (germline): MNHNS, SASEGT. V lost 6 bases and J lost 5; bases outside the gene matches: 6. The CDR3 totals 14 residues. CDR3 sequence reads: CASSPDRDNEKLFF. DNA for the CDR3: TGTGCCAGCAGCCCTGACAGGGACAATGAAAAACTGTTTTTT.

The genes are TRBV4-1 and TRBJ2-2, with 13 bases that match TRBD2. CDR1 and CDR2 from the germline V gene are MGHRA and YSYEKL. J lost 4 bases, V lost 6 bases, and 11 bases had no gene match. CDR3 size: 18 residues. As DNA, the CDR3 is TGCGCCAGCAGTCCAAGTCCTACTAGCGGGGGGGCCACCGGGGAGCTGTTTTTT. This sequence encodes CASSPSPTSGGATGELFF.

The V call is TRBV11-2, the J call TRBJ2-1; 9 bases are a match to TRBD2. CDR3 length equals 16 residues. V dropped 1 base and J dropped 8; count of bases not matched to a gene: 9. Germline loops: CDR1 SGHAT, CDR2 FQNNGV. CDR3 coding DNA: TGTGCCAGCAGCTTAGTTGGAGGACTAGCGACGGATGAGCAGTTCTTC. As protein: CASSLVGGLATDEQFF.

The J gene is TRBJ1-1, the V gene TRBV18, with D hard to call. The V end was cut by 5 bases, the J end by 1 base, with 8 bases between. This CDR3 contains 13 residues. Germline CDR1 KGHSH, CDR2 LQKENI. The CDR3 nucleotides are TGTGCCAGCTCAGCGAAGACGAACACTGAAGCTTTCTTT. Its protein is CASSAKTNTEAFF. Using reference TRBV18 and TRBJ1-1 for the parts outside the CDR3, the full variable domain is NAGVMQNPRHLVRRRGQEARLRCSPMKGHSHVYWYRQLPEEGLKFMVYLQKENIIDESGMPKERFSAEFPKEGPSILRIQQVVRGDSAAYFCASSAKTNTEAFFGQGTRLTVV.

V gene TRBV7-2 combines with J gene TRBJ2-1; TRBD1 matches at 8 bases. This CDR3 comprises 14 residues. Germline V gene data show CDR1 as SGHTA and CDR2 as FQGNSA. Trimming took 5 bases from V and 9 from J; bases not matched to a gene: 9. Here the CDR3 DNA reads TGTGCCAGCAGCCAAGCGTTCAGGGGGCGTGAGCAGTTCTTC. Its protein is CASSQAFRGREQFF.

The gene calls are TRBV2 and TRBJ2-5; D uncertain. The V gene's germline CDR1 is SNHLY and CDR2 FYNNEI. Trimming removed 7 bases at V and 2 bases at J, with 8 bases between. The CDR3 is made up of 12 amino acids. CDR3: CASNTDQETQYF. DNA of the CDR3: TGTGCCAGCAATACAGATCAAGAGACCCAGTACTTC.

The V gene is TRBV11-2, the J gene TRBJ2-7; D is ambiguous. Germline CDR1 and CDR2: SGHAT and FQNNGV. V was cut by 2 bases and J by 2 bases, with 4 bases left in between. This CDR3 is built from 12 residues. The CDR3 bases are TGTGCCAGCAGCTTAAACACCTACGAGCAGTACTTC. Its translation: CASSLNTYEQYF. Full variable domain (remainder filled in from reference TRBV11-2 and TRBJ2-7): EAGVAQSPRYKIIEKRQSVAFWCNPISGHATLYWYQQILGQGPKLLIQFQNNGVVDDSQLPKDRFSAERLKGVDSTLKIQPAKLEDSAVYLCASSLNTYEQYFGPGTRLTVT.

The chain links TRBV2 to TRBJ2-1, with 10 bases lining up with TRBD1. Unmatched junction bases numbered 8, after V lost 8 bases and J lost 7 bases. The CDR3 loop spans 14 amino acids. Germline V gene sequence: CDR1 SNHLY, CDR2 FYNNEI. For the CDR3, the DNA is TGTGCCAGCTTCCGGGACAGGGGAATTAATGAGCAGTTCTTC. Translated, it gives CASFRDRGINEQFF.

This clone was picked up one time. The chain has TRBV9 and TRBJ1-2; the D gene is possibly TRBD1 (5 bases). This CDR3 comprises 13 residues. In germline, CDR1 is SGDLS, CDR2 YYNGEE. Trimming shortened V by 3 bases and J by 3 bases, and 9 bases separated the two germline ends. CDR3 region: CASSARVDYGYTF. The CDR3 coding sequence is TGTGCCAGCAGCGCCAGGGTGGACTATGGCTACACCTTC.